Listed below are T cell receptor beta chains from one sample, sequenced in a study of T cell responses to AZD1222 COVID-19 vaccine. Clones were sequenced by immunoSEQ multiplex PCR, and TCRdb holds only the in-frame ones, with some missing. Of some 100,000 clones listed, around 90% are singletons. The sequenced sample was peripheral blood, obtained on day 0 of AZD1222 vaccination. These receptors were obtained from an adult in good health. Both conserved end residues are part of each CDR3. Fields, in order: CDR3 DNA, CDR3 protein, J gene, D gene, clone size, V gene. A D gene is named only where the DNA matches it firmly. The size of a clone is reported for some rows only, either as once, few or many, or as a class for expanded clones.

DNA: TGCAGTGCTAGTAATGTGGCTAGCTCGTACTTC
CDR3: CSASNVASSYF
J: TRBJ2-7
D: .
size: .
V: TRBV20-1

DNA: TGTGCCAGCAGTTCACGGACAGGGGACAATCAGCCCCAGCATTTT
CDR3: CASSSRTGDNQPQHF
J: TRBJ1-5
D: TRBD1
size: .
V: TRBV27

DNA: TGTGCCAGCAGTTTATACAGGGACCCTTTTAGCAATCAGCCCCAGCATTTT
CDR3: CASSLYRDPFSNQPQHF
J: TRBJ1-5
D: .
size: .
V: TRBV28

DNA: TGTGCCAGCTCACGACTCGGGACGGACTCTGGAAACACCATATATTTT
CDR3: CASSRLGTDSGNTIYF
J: TRBJ1-3
D: .
size: .
V: TRBV18

DNA: TGCGCCAGCAGCTCGATTGGCGGGAGGACCTACAATGAGCAGTTCTTC
CDR3: CASSSIGGRTYNEQFF
J: TRBJ2-1
D: TRBD2
size: .
V: TRBV4-1

DNA: TGCGCCAGCAGCTTAGGAGCTGAAGCTTTCTTT
CDR3: CASSLGAEAFF
J: TRBJ1-1
D: .
size: .
V: TRBV5-1

DNA: TGTGCCAGCAGCCAAGAATCTAACACAGATACGCAGTATTTT
CDR3: CASSQESNTDTQYF
J: TRBJ2-3
D: .
size: .
V: TRBV4-2

DNA: TGTGCCTCCTCTTCACCGGGACAGGGGACTGACGAGCAGTACTTC
CDR3: CASSSPGQGTDEQYF
J: TRBJ2-7
D: TRBD1
size: .
V: TRBV10-3

DNA: TGTGCCAGCAGCGAAACCGAGGCTTTTTGGGATAGCAAGTACTTC
CDR3: CASSETEAFWDSKYF
J: TRBJ2-7
D: .
size: .
V: TRBV28

DNA: TGTGCCAGCAGGTTAGGGACAGATCGTTTCTACGAGCAGTACTTC
CDR3: CASRLGTDRFYEQYF
J: TRBJ2-7
D: TRBD1
size: .
V: TRBV7-6

DNA: TGCAGTGCTAGTGTGGGACCTCATACCGGGGAGCTGTTTTTT
CDR3: CSASVGPHTGELFF
J: TRBJ2-2
D: .
size: once
V: TRBV20-1

DNA: TGTGCCACCAGCAGTAACCCAGACACTGAAGCTTTCTTT
CDR3: CATSSNPDTEAFF
J: TRBJ1-1
D: .
size: .
V: TRBV15

DNA: TGTGCCAGCAGCCCCACCCGGGAGAGTTACAATGAGCAGTTCTTC
CDR3: CASSPTRESYNEQFF
J: TRBJ2-1
D: .
size: .
V: TRBV6-4

DNA: TGTGCCAGCAGTGAAGGATTTGGCGGCAGTCAGCCCCAGCATTTT
CDR3: CASSEGFGGSQPQHF
J: TRBJ1-5
D: .
size: .
V: TRBV6-4

DNA: TGTGCCAGTAGTATTCGGTCTAACCAGGCCGGGGAGCTGTTTTTT
CDR3: CASSIRSNQAGELFF
J: TRBJ2-2
D: .
size: once
V: TRBV19

DNA: TGTGCCAGCAGCTTAGGTGACAGTAGTTACACTGAAGCTTTCTTT
CDR3: CASSLGDSSYTEAFF
J: TRBJ1-1
D: .
size: .
V: TRBV7-2

DNA: TGTGCCAGCAGAAGGGGTAAAGAGACCCAGTACTTC
CDR3: CASRRGKETQYF
J: TRBJ2-5
D: .
size: .
V: TRBV6-5

DNA: TGTGCCAGCAGTTTATCGATAAACGAAGCGTTAAGCTCCTACAATGAGCAGTTCTTC
CDR3: CASSLSINEALSSYNEQFF
J: TRBJ2-1
D: .
size: few
V: TRBV27

DNA: TGCGCCAGCAGCGGCTTAATGTGGAATGAGCAGTTCTTC
CDR3: CASSGLMWNEQFF
J: TRBJ2-1
D: .
size: .
V: TRBV5-1

DNA: TGTGCCAGCAGCCTAAGGATGGCTGAAGCTTTCTTT
CDR3: CASSLRMAEAFF
J: TRBJ1-1
D: .
size: .
V: TRBV3-1/TRBV3-2